Listed below are T cell receptor beta chains from one sample, sequenced in a study of human T cells and chemical hapten exposure. MiXCR, run by TCRdb on the RACE reads, gives a single entry per CDR3 protein. This sample has about 130,000 distinct CDR3 sequences, with approximately 9.5% found just once. Sequenced sample: whole blood. The source of these receptors is a male donor in good health. Some clones in this sample may be carry-over from other donors' samples. The CDR3 runs from the conserved cysteine through the conserved F or W. D genes are given only for firm matches. Where a row states a size, it is once, few, many or the class of an expanded clone; other rows omit it.

v_call	clone_size	d_call	j_call	cdr3_nt	cdr3_aa
TRBV5-1	.	.	TRBJ2-5	TGCGCCAGCAGCTACGAAGAGACCCAGTACTTC	CASSYEETQYF
TRBV13	few	.	TRBJ1-5	TGTGCCAGCAGCTTAGGGGAACAGCCCCAGCATTTT	CASSLGEQPQHF
TRBV20-1	many	.	TRBJ1-5	TGCAGTGCTAGAGTAGCCGGGACTCAGCCCCAGCATTTT	CSARVAGTQPQHF
TRBV5-1	.	TRBD1	TRBJ2-5	TGCGCCAGCAGCGCCGGGACAGAAACCCAGTACTTC	CASSAGTETQYF
TRBV5-1	many	.	TRBJ2-2	TGCGCCAGCAGCTTGCAAGTCGGGGAGCTGTTTTTT	CASSLQVGELFF
TRBV7-9	.	TRBD2	TRBJ2-3	TGTGCCAGCAGCCTCCCGAGCGGGAGTGTAGATACGCAGTATTTT	CASSLPSGSVDTQYF
TRBV5-4	.	.	TRBJ2-7	TGTGCCAGCAGCTTGGGGGGGACCATGACCTACGAGCAGTACTTC	CASSLGGTMTYEQYF
TRBV12-3/TRBV12-4	few	TRBD1	TRBJ2-7	TGTGCCAGCAGTCCGCAGACAGGGGGGCTTTACGAGCAGTACTTC	CASSPQTGGLYEQYF
TRBV10-3	.	.	TRBJ2-3	TGTGCCATCACCAGCGGTTACACAGATACGCAGTATTTT	CAITSGYTDTQYF
TRBV6-2/TRBV6-3	.	TRBD1	TRBJ1-2	TGTGCCAGCAGCCGCCGGACAGGGGACGTCCTGAACTATGGCTACACCTTC	CASSRRTGDVLNYGYTF
TRBV20-1	many	TRBD1	TRBJ1-5	TGCAGTGCTAGCTCTGGGACAGGGGCTGTTCAGCCCCAGCATTTT	CSASSGTGAVQPQHF
TRBV3-1	many	TRBD1	TRBJ1-1	TGTGCCAGCAGCCGCGCGACAGGGTCAGCTGAAGCTTTCTTT	CASSRATGSAEAFF
TRBV7-9	few	TRBD2	TRBJ2-1	TGTGCCAGCAGCGATACTAGCGGGGGTTCCTACAATGAGCAGTTCTTC	CASSDTSGGSYNEQFF
TRBV2	many	TRBD1	TRBJ2-7	TGTGCCAGCAGGGGGACAGGGAGCTCCTACGAGCAGTACTTC	CASRGTGSSYEQYF
TRBV6-1	many	TRBD1	TRBJ2-2	TGTGCCATCCAGGACAGGGTAGGGGTAACCGGGGAGCTGTTTTTT	CAIQDRVGVTGELFF
TRBV16	few	.	TRBJ2-7	TGTGCCAGCAGCGCCGGGACCCCTACGGAGCAGTACTTC	CASSAGTPTEQYF
TRBV10-3	few	.	TRBJ2-5	TGTGCCACCAGGGGTGGAGGATACGGGGAGACCCAGTACTTC	CATRGGGYGETQYF
TRBV7-8	.	TRBD1	TRBJ1-6	TGTGCCAGCAACCCGGACAGGGTGGATTCACCCCTCCACTTT	CASNPDRVDSPLHF
TRBV7-3	few	.	TRBJ2-6	TGTGCCAGCACCGATGGGCCCTCTGGGGCCAACGTCCTGACTTTC	CASTDGPSGANVLTF
TRBV4-1	.	TRBD2	TRBJ2-2	TGCGCCAGCAGCTATAGCGGGGGGAACACCGGGGAGCTGTTTTTT	CASSYSGGNTGELFF
TRBV29-1	.	TRBD1	TRBJ1-4	TGCAGCGCTACAGGGGGCTCGGCAACTAATGAAAAACTGTTTTTT	CSATGGSATNEKLFF
TRBV11-2	.	TRBD2	TRBJ2-3	TGTGCCAGCAGCTTAGGCGGGAGGGCCACAGATACGCAGTATTTT	CASSLGGRATDTQYF
TRBV25-1	few	.	TRBJ2-2	TGTGCCAGCAGAACCGGGACTCCCACCGGGGAGCTGTTTTTT	CASRTGTPTGELFF
TRBV20-1	many	TRBD1	TRBJ2-7	TGCAGTGCTAGAGATTTGGGACAGTCGTACGAGCAGTACTTC	CSARDLGQSYEQYF
TRBV5-1	few	TRBD1	TRBJ2-7	TGCGCCAGCAGCACCGGGACAGGGGGCAACGAGCAGTACTTC	CASSTGTGGNEQYF
TRBV20-1	many	.	TRBJ2-7	TGCAGTGCTAGAGATCGGGACGCCTTCACCTACGAGCAGTACTTC	CSARDRDAFTYEQYF
TRBV10-2	.	TRBD1	TRBJ2-1	TGCGCCAGCAGCACCACAGGGGGCAGTATGAATGAGCAGTTCTTC	CASSTTGGSMNEQFF
TRBV29-1	.	.	TRBJ2-1	TGCAGCGTTCAGGGACCGTTATACAATGAGCAGTTCTTC	CSVQGPLYNEQFF
TRBV29-1	many	.	TRBJ2-7	TGCAGCGTTGAAGATCAAAGGGAAACAGGGCAGTACTTC	CSVEDQRETGQYF
TRBV7-9	.	.	TRBJ2-6	TGTGCCAGCAGCTTAGCAGAAAGATACTCTGGGGCCAACGTCCTGACTTTC	CASSLAERYSGANVLTF
TRBV11-1	few	TRBD1	TRBJ2-2	TGTGCCAGCAGCTTATTACCGGGACAGGGCACCGGGGAGCTGTTTTTT	CASSLLPGQGTGELFF
TRBV5-1	many	TRBD1	TRBJ2-7	TGCGCCAGCAGCTTGACAGGGGTGAACGAGCAGTACTTC	CASSLTGVNEQYF
TRBV21-1	few	.	TRBJ2-7	TGTGCCAGCAGCTACGAGCAGTACTTC	CASSYEQYF
TRBV13	.	.	TRBJ1-1	TGTGCCAGCAGTTCCGATAGGACTGAAGCTTTCTTT	CASSSDRTEAFF
TRBV4-3	few	.	TRBJ1-1	TGCGCCAGCAGCCAGAGCCAGAGGAACACTGAAGCTTTCTTT	CASSQSQRNTEAFF
TRBV4-3	.	.	TRBJ2-7	TGCGCCAGCAGCCAAGATCGCACAAGTACCTACGAGCAGTACTTC	CASSQDRTSTYEQYF
TRBV6-6	few	.	TRBJ1-2	TGTGCCAGCAGCCAACTCTCAGTTAACTATGAGGAGACCTTC	CASSQLSVNYEETF
TRBV7-9	many	.	TRBJ1-6	TGTGCCAGCAGCCTCAACAGCCCCTCGACTCCCCTCCACTTT	CASSLNSPSTPLHF
TRBV27	few	TRBD2	TRBJ2-3	TGTGCCAGCAGTTTCTGGCTAGCGGGAGATCTGGATACGCAGTATTTT	CASSFWLAGDLDTQYF